Listed below are T cell receptor beta chains from one sample, sequenced in a study of blood T cell repertoires in COVID-19. Some clones are missing from TCRdb's copy, which holds only in-frame ones; the method was immunoSEQ multiplex PCR. The data contain 130,000 or so clones, just over 85% of them singletons. The sequencing sample was made of peripheral blood. These receptors were obtained from a woman aged 55-70 years with acute or convalescent COVID-19. Both conserved end residues are part of each CDR3. The order of the fields is V gene, J gene, D gene, clone size, CDR3 DNA, CDR3 protein. The D gene is left open where the match is weak. Size values are once, few and many counts, or a class for expanded clones, and some rows have none.

TRBV5-1,TRBJ1-2,NA,few,TGCGCCAGCAGCCCGGGAGGGGACGGTTATGGCTACACCTTC,CASSPGGDGYGYTF
TRBV19,TRBJ2-7,NA,NA,TGTGCCAGTAGTTACGACTCTCAGGGAACCTACGAGCAGTACTTC,CASSYDSQGTYEQYF
TRBV30,TRBJ1-2,NA,few,TGTGCCTGGAGTGATTGGTTCGGCAGCGAAGACTATGGCTACACCTTC,CAWSDWFGSEDYGYTF
TRBV28,TRBJ2-5,NA,NA,TGTGCCAGCAGCATCCCAGGAGAGACCCAGTACTTC,CASSIPGETQYF
TRBV9,TRBJ2-3,TRBD2,NA,TGTGCCAGCAGCGCCGGGACTACCGGAGATACGCAGTATTTT,CASSAGTTGDTQYF
TRBV28,TRBJ2-3,TRBD1,NA,TGTGCCAGCAGTTTCGGACAGGGTAGGACAGATACGCAGTATTTT,CASSFGQGRTDTQYF
TRBV6-1,TRBJ1-4,TRBD1,NA,TGTGCCAGCAGTGAAGGTCGCGCGCGACAGGGGTATGCTAATGAAAAACTGTTTTTT,CASSEGRARQGYANEKLFF
TRBV27,TRBJ2-1,TRBD2,NA,TGTGCCAGCAGCGCCGGCGGGGGACTCAATGAGCAGTTCTTC,CASSAGGGLNEQFF
TRBV4-3,TRBJ1-6,NA,NA,TGCGCCAGCAGCCAAGATAACGAACGAGATTCACCCCTCCACTTT,CASSQDNERDSPLHF
TRBV10-3,TRBJ2-1,TRBD1,NA,TGTGCCACCGTCCCGGGACAGGGATCTATCTCCTACAATGAGCAGTTCTTC,CATVPGQGSISYNEQFF
TRBV7-2,TRBJ2-7,NA,NA,TGTGCCAGCAGCGTAACCGGGACTCGGGAGTACGAGCAGTACTTC,CASSVTGTREYEQYF
TRBV7-8,TRBJ2-5,NA,NA,TGTGCCAGCAGCTTAAGGTCTCCCGGGGGAGAGACCCAGTACTTC,CASSLRSPGGETQYF
TRBV5-1,TRBJ2-1,TRBD2,NA,TGCGCCAGCAGCTTGAGGACTAGCGGGGCGAATGAGCAGTTCTTC,CASSLRTSGANEQFF
TRBV18,TRBJ2-7,TRBD2,NA,TGTGCCAGCTCAGCGGGGGGTCTGGAGCAGTACTTC,CASSAGGLEQYF
TRBV19,TRBJ2-1,TRBD1,NA,TGTGCCAGTAGTCCGGACAGGGACTCCTACAATGAGCAGTTCTTC,CASSPDRDSYNEQFF
TRBV5-1,TRBJ2-1,TRBD2,NA,TGCGCCAGCAGCTTGGGGGTAGCGGGGTACAATGAGCAGTTCTTC,CASSLGVAGYNEQFF
TRBV6-5,TRBJ2-7,NA,NA,TGTGCCAGCAGTCCCCCCGGAGGAACCTACGAGCAGTACTTC,CASSPPGGTYEQYF
TRBV24-1,TRBJ2-1,TRBD1,NA,TGTGCCACCGCTCCGGGACAGGCGTCCCCCAATGAGCAGTTCTTC,CATAPGQASPNEQFF
TRBV7-2,TRBJ1-2,TRBD1,NA,TGTGCCAGCAGCCGGGACAGGGGTAATGGCTACACCTTC,CASSRDRGNGYTF
TRBV4-3,TRBJ2-1,NA,NA,TGCGCCAGCAGCCAAGTGGGAGACGAAAACAATGAGCAGTTCTTC,CASSQVGDENNEQFF
TRBV15,TRBJ1-1,NA,NA,TGTGCCACCAGCAGAGCCTGGACACAAAACACTGAAGCTTTCTTT,CATSRAWTQNTEAFF
TRBV3-1/TRBV3-2,TRBJ1-5,NA,once,TGTGCCAGCAGCCAAGGGACAGCTAGAGATCAGCCCCAGCATTTT,CASSQGTARDQPQHF
TRBV7-9,TRBJ1-1,TRBD1,once,TGTGCCAGCAGCGCCCGACAGGGCACTGAAGCTTTCTTT,CASSARQGTEAFF
TRBV5-1,TRBJ2-6,TRBD1,NA,TGCGCCAGCAGCTCGGTGACAGGGGGCGTCACCGGGGCCAACGTCCTGACTTTC,CASSSVTGGVTGANVLTF
TRBV19,TRBJ1-6,NA,NA,TGTGCCAGTAGTAGTAGGGGGAATTCCTATAATTCACCCCTCCACTTT,CASSSRGNSYNSPLHF